The T cell receptor (beta chain) under discussion was sequenced for a study of human T cells and chemical hapten exposure. Study-level findings and limits: In comparison with controls, expanded TCRs gave rise to a significantly larger number of large CDR3 similarity clusters.

After removal of 5 bases from V and 4 bases from J, the junction contained 5 bases not matched to a gene. Germline lookup yields CDR1 SNHLY and CDR2 FYNNEI. The CDR3 totals 14 residues. This clonotype was counted ten times or more. Its antigen is not identified. Noted time point: patch test 2, 6 weeks after DPC sensitization. Indicated treatment: therapeutic diphenylcyclopropenone sensitization with weekly scalp DPC. People who gave samples had alopecia, were 18 to 70 years old, and were suitable for DPC. It was from unfractionated whole blood that total RNA was extracted. TCRdb reprocessed the RACE reads with MiXCR, giving one entry per CDR3 protein. The table lists 65,000 to 95,000 distinct CDR3 sequences, approximately 6.6% of them singletons.

Here the sequenced sample was whole blood, taken in connection with sensitization to the hapten diphenylcyclopropenone (DPC). The receptor was derived from a woman aged 25 to 45 with alopecia areata. Some clones in this sample may be carry-over from other donors' samples. This chain links TRBV2 with TRBJ1-1; 9 bases align to TRBD1. CDR3 residues: CASSLTGGITEAFF. The CDR3 DNA reads as TGTGCCAGCAGTTTAACAGGGGGCATCACTGAAGCTTTCTTT.